The rows below give T cell receptor beta chains drawn from one sample of a study of response to subunit inactivated influenza vaccine. TCRdb itself ran the RT-PCR reads through MiXCR, one entry per CDR3 protein. The data contain 530,000 or so distinct CDR3 sequences, about 25% of them seen just once; the ten biggest clones take up approximately 2%. The source was CD4+ T cells sorted from PBMCs, collected 4 to 6 days after vaccination. Every receptor here comes from a man in his forties or fifties who received an inactivated influenza vaccine. CDR3s include the opening cysteine and the closing phenylalanine or tryptophan. The order of the fields is V gene, D gene, clone size, J gene, CDR3 DNA, CDR3 protein. A D gene is named only where the DNA matches it firmly. The size entry is marked missing in some rows and otherwise reads once, few, many or a size class.

TRBV24-1	.	few	TRBJ1-2	TGTGCCACCAGTGATGGACGGTATGGCTACACCTTC	CATSDGRYGYTF
TRBV5-5	TRBD1	.	TRBJ2-4	TGTGCCAGCAGCTTGGTTCGACAGGGGAAAAACATTCAGTACTTC	CASSLVRQGKNIQYF
TRBV3-1	.	.	TRBJ2-3	TGTGCCAGCAGCCAAGTGGGGCTAGCGAGCACAGATACGCAGTATTTT	CASSQVGLASTDTQYF
TRBV4-2	.	few	TRBJ2-5	TGTGCCAGCAGCCAAGATCCCTTCGAGACCCAGTACTTC	CASSQDPFETQYF
TRBV12-3/TRBV12-4	TRBD2	few	TRBJ2-1	TGTGCCAGCAGTCCGCTCAGCGGGGGGTACAATGAGCAGTTCTTC	CASSPLSGGYNEQFF
TRBV29-1	.	few	TRBJ2-3	TGCAGCGTTGAAGGATTCAAGGTGGATACGCAGTATTTT	CSVEGFKVDTQYF
TRBV20-1	.	.	TRBJ1-5	TGCAGTGCTAGAGTCCGAGGGGCGGGTCAGCCCCAGCATTTT	CSARVRGAGQPQHF
TRBV27	.	.	TRBJ2-6	TGTGCCAGCAGCGAGTACTCTGGGGCCAACGTCCTGACTTTC	CASSEYSGANVLTF
TRBV3-1	TRBD2	few	TRBJ2-5	TGTGCCAGCAGCCAAGCATGTAGTCCCCGGGGGGACCAAGAGACCCAGTACTTC	CASSQACSPRGDQETQYF
TRBV20-1	.	.	TRBJ2-7	TGCAGTGCTTCTCCTATCCAGGGAAACTACGAGCAGTACTTC	CSASPIQGNYEQYF
TRBV6-2/TRBV6-3	TRBD1	few	TRBJ1-6	TGTGCCAGCAGTCAGACAGGGGTTGATTCACCCCTCCACTTT	CASSQTGVDSPLHF
TRBV12-3/TRBV12-4	.	few	TRBJ1-1	TGTGCCAGCACCCCATGGGTGGGGGCCACTGAAGCTTTCTTT	CASTPWVGATEAFF
TRBV20-1	.	few	TRBJ1-4	TGCAGTGTTCCGGGACCGCCTAATGAAAAACTGTTTTTT	CSVPGPPNEKLFF
TRBV28	.	many	TRBJ2-1	TGTGCCAGCAGTTTAGGCCTAGAGCAGTTCTTC	CASSLGLEQFF
TRBV7-2	.	few	TRBJ2-1	TGTGCCAGCAGCTTAGATGACGGGAGTGGGGGCAATGAGCAGTTCTTC	CASSLDDGSGGNEQFF
TRBV25-1	TRBD1	few	TRBJ1-6	TGTGCCAGCAGTGCGGGACAGCCAAATTCACCCCTCCACTTT	CASSAGQPNSPLHF
TRBV5-1	TRBD1	.	TRBJ1-1	TGCGCCAGCAGCTCCACAGGGGAGGCAGTTTTCTTT	CASSSTGEAVFF
TRBV11-3	.	.	TRBJ2-2	TGTGCCAGCAGCCTGGGACTAGACAGGGGCACCGGGGAGCTGTTTTTT	CASSLGLDRGTGELFF
TRBV12-3/TRBV12-4	TRBD2	.	TRBJ2-7	TGTGCCAGCAGTTTTCAGCGGGGGTGGCTATACGAGCAGTACTTC	CASSFQRGWLYEQYF
TRBV20-1	.	.	TRBJ1-5	TGCAGTGCAGAGATGGGGTGGGACAATCAGCCCCAGCATTTT	CSAEMGWDNQPQHF
TRBV20-1	TRBD2	.	TRBJ2-7	TGCAGTGCTAGGGGACTAGCGGACCCCTACGAGCAGTACTTC	CSARGLADPYEQYF
TRBV7-8	.	many	TRBJ1-1	TGTGCCAGCAGCCGGACCGCTTTAAGCACTGAAGCTTTCTTT	CASSRTALSTEAFF
TRBV6-5	.	few	TRBJ2-1	TGTGCCAGCAGTTCACCGGACGGGTTGGTTTCGTTCTTC	CASSSPDGLVSFF
TRBV11-2	TRBD1	.	TRBJ1-6	TGTGCCAGCAGCTTAGGGACAGGGGAGAATTCACCCCTCCACTTT	CASSLGTGENSPLHF
TRBV6-6	.	.	TRBJ2-1	TGTGCCAGCGAACTAGAAAATGAGCAGTTCTTC	CASELENEQFF
TRBV7-6	.	.	TRBJ1-1	TGTGCCAGCAGCTTAGGGACAGCAGATCTGAACACTGAAGCTTTCTTT	CASSLGTADLNTEAFF
TRBV4-2	.	.	TRBJ1-1	TGTGCCAGCAGCCAAGAACAATGGAACACTGAAGCTTTCTTT	CASSQEQWNTEAFF
TRBV6-1	TRBD1	.	TRBJ1-1	TGTGCCAGCAGACAGGGGGCGCTTTCTTTATGGGGTTTGAACACTGAAGCTTTCTTT	CASRQGALSLWGLNTEAFF
TRBV11-2	.	few	TRBJ1-6	TGTGCCAGCAGCGGTGGGCGATCACCCCTCCACTTT	CASSGGRSPLHF
TRBV12-3/TRBV12-4	.	many	TRBJ2-7	TGTGCCAGCAGTTTACGAGGGGACTACGAGCAGTACTTC	CASSLRGDYEQYF
TRBV29-1	.	.	TRBJ2-7	TGCAGCGCTAGGGTGGGGGGCGAGCAGTACTTC	CSARVGGEQYF
TRBV6-1	TRBD1	.	TRBJ1-2	TGTGCCAGCAGATTTCGGGACAGGGTTTATGGCTACACCTTC	CASRFRDRVYGYTF
TRBV4-1	.	few	TRBJ1-1	TGCGCCAGCAGCCAGCGCGGGGGAGGAAACTCTGAAGCTTTCTTT	CASSQRGGGNSEAFF
TRBV4-3	.	.	TRBJ1-2	TGCGCCAGCAGCCCCATGTCCTCTAACTATGGCTACACCTTC	CASSPMSSNYGYTF
TRBV16	.	.	TRBJ1-5	TGTGCCAGCAGAGGGGAGGGCCTTGGGCCCCAGCATTTT	CASRGEGLGPQHF
TRBV6-1	.	.	TRBJ1-5	TGTGCCAGCAGTGCAACCTGGGCCGAACAGGGATATAGCAATCAGCCCCAGCATTTT	CASSATWAEQGYSNQPQHF
TRBV7-8	.	many	TRBJ1-1	TGTGCCAGCAGCTCACAGGCGGTGAACACTGAAGCTTTCTTT	CASSSQAVNTEAFF
TRBV10-3	.	.	TRBJ2-6	TGTGCCATCAGTGAGACCCGACCCTCTGGGGCCAACGTCCTGACTTTC	CAISETRPSGANVLTF
TRBV20-1	.	few	TRBJ2-6	TGCAGTGCTAGAGATCCGTCAGGCCCACCCCTCTCTGGGGCCAACGTCCTGACTTTC	CSARDPSGPPLSGANVLTF
TRBV25-1	.	.	TRBJ1-1	TGTGCCAGCAGTGAATCGTGGACAGTTGCTTTCTTT	CASSESWTVAFF